This T cell receptor beta chain was recovered during a study of blood T cell repertoires in COVID-19 (TCRdb year 2020). At the level of the whole study: Collaborator samples came from the United States, Italy and Spain and covered acute and convalescent phases of COVID-19. The prospective study material was composed of cDNA or gDNA derived from T cells, B-cell-depleted T cells, or PBMCs. Subjects who had been exposed to COVID-19, were actively infected with it, or had recovered from it provided the deeply sampled blood TCRbeta repertoires that made up the dataset. The repertoires were released in a freely available public database intended as a resource for research on the immune response to SARS-CoV-2. The samples were drawn from two sources: the first 160 participants of the ongoing ImmuneRACE study, and fewer than 1,500 subjects contributed by 6 global collaborators. The sample metadata nearly always contained a de-identified subject ID, COVID-19 status, age in years and sex. Where HLA class I and class II types were available, the types were taken from metadata supplied by the sample provider, not from assay-based typing.

Collaborating institutions collected whole blood in K2EDTA tubes following their own protocols. For TCRbeta analysis, collaborator samples were shipped as frozen whole blood, as isolated PBMCs, or as DNA extracted from either sample type. Note on this clone: Which antigen it targets is not known. Base qualities are missing; no much larger clone stands one base away.

The research as a whole found: The amount of clinical and demographic metadata varied by source and participant and was provided uncurated.

The CDR3 contains 12 residues, cysteine and phenylalanine counted. Just the 36-base CDR3 DNA is kept, in frame starting at base 1. At the junction V is shortened by 5 bases and J by 4 bases; bases outside the gene matches: 2. Sequences SQVTM (CDR1) and ANQGSEA (CDR2) are obtained from the germline V gene. The immunoSEQ Assay, a bias-controlled multiplex PCR, was used to amplify TCRbeta CDR3 regions from genomic DNA. Regarding the original processing steps: Within the assay, amplification of reference gene primers was used to estimate how many nucleated cells each sample contained. To quantify the absolute abundance of each unique TCRbeta CDR3 rearrangement, sequence reads were collapsed and filtered. For each sample, productive Simpson clonality was calculated as the square root of Simpson's diversity index across productive rearrangements. In TCRdb, the immuneACCESS table is reduced to in-frame sequences with V and J assigned. These tables do not hold every clone; where another copy was compared, an unresolved V gene accounts for under half, and the others remain unexplained. Clonal size and the V and J genes are those of that table, whereas D and trimming came from the DNA. Within this sample are around 300,000 clones, with 86% of them counted one time only. The top ten constitute less than 3% of the sample.

Material: peripheral blood. The V and J genes are TRBV29-1 and TRBJ1-2; 9 bases in the middle match TRBD1. The receptor comes from a woman in her twenties or thirties with active or convalescent COVID-19. The DNA is as follows: TGCAGCGTTACGGACAGGGGCTATGGCTACACCTTC. Its amino acids are CSVTDRGYGYTF.